This T cell receptor (beta chain) originates from a study of spatial heterogeneity in lung cancer. This clonotype was picked up many times. Regarding time point: sample taken at primary tumor resection. Using its own MiXCR run on the 5' RACE reads, TCRdb lists one record per CDR3 protein. Of 20,000 to 25,000 distinct CDR3 sequences listed, roughly 4.5% are singletons. This CDR3 spans 14 amino acids. V lost 5 bases, J lost 4 bases, and 8 bases stayed unmatched. Germline-derived CDR1 and CDR2 are GTSNPN and SVGIG (reference sequence). This clonotype was obtained from a male donor with early-stage non-small cell lung cancer. The chain has TRBV30 and TRBJ1-1, with 9 bases aligning to TRBD1. Sequenced material: PBMCs, taken at surgery. CDR3 sequence: CAWAAGTGFTEAFF. The DNA of the CDR3 is TGTGCCTGGGCTGCCGGGACAGGGTTCACTGAAGCTTTCTTT.